Below are 2 T cell receptor beta chains sequenced from a single sample in a study of T cell responses to AZD1222 COVID-19 vaccine. Assay used: immunoSEQ multiplex PCR; TCRdb lists only in-frame clones, some missing. The table lists over 65,000 clones, 86% of them singletons. The sample consisted of peripheral blood, taken on day 0 of AZD1222 vaccination. The source is an adult in good health.

V is TRBV6-1 and J is TRBJ2-7; no definite D call. Looked up from germline, CDR1 is MNHNS and CDR2 is SASEGT. V gave up 3 bases and J gave up 0 bases, with 9 bases separating them. This CDR3 is built from 14 residues. Here the CDR3 DNA reads TGTGCCAGCAGTGATGTGTACCCCTCCTACGAGCAGTACTTC. Its translation is CASSDVYPSYEQYF.

The chain couples TRBV18 to TRBJ2-3, with 8 bases aligning to TRBD1. The CDR3 spans 16 residues. Trimming removed 6 bases from V and 3 bases from J; junction bases left unmatched: 11. Germline CDR1 and CDR2: KGHSH and LQKENI. The CDR3 here is CASSPGQGGRTDTQYF. The CDR3 coding sequence is TGTGCCAGCTCCCCCGGACAGGGTGGGAGGACAGATACGCAGTATTTT.